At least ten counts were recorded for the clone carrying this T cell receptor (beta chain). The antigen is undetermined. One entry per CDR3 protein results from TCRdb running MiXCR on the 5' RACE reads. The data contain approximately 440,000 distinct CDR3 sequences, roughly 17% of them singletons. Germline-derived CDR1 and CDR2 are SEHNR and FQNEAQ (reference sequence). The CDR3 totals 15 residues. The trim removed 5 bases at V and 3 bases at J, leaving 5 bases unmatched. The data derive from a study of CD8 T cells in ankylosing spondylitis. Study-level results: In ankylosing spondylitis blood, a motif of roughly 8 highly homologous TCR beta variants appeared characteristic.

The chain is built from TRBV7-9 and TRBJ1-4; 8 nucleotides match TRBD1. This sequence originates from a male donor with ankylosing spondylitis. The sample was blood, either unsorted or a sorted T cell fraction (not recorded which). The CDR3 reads CASSLQGAANEKLFF. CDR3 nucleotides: TGTGCCAGCAGCCTTCAGGGGGCGGCTAATGAAAAACTGTTTTTT.